Below, one TCR beta chain is given with its context. The sample is drawn from a study of blood T cell repertoires in COVID-19. Across the study: The United States, Italy and Spain supplied acute and convalescent COVID-19 samples.

Original data processing: Amplification of reference gene primers was used by the study to estimate nucleated cell counts. Here immunoSEQ multiplex PCR was the method, and the copy in TCRdb shows in-frame clones only, minus some. Clonal size and the V and J genes are those of that table, whereas D and trimming came from the DNA. Of roughly 68,000 clones in the sample, around 80% were seen once. Germline V gene sequence: CDR1 SGHAT, CDR2 FQDESV (reference sequence). This CDR3 has 15 amino acids. Losses at the gene ends were 6 bases for V and 3 bases for J; bases not matched to a gene: 5. The receptor's source is a woman between 45 and 65 years old with acute or convalescent COVID-19. Sequencing was carried out using peripheral blood. This chain links TRBV11-1 with TRBJ2-1; 10 bases align to TRBD2. DNA of the CDR3: TGTGCCAGCAGGATACTAGCGGGGCACTACAATGAGCAGTTCTTC. Encoded protein: CASRILAGHYNEQFF. Complete variable domain (other parts from reference TRBV11-1 and TRBJ2-1): EAEVAQSPRYKITEKSQAVAFWCDPISGHATLYWYRQILGQGPELLVQFQDESVVDDSQLPKDRFSAERLKGVDSTLKIQPAELGDSAMYLCASRILAGHYNEQFFGPGTRLTVL.